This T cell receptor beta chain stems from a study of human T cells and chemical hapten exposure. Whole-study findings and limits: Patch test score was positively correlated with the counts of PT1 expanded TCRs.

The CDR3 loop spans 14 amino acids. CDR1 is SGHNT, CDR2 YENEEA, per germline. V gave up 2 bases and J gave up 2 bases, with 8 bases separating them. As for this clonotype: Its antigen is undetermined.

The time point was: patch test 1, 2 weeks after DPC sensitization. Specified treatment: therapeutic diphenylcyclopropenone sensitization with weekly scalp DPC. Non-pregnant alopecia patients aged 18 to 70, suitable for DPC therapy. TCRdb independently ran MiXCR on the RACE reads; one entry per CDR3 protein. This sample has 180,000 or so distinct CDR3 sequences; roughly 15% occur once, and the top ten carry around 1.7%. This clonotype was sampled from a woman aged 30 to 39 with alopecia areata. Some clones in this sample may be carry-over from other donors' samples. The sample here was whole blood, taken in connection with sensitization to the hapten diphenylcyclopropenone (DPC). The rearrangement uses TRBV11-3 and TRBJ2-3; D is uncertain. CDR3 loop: CASSLTLNTDTQYF. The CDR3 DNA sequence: TGTGCCAGCAGCTTAACGCTCAACACAGATACGCAGTATTTT.